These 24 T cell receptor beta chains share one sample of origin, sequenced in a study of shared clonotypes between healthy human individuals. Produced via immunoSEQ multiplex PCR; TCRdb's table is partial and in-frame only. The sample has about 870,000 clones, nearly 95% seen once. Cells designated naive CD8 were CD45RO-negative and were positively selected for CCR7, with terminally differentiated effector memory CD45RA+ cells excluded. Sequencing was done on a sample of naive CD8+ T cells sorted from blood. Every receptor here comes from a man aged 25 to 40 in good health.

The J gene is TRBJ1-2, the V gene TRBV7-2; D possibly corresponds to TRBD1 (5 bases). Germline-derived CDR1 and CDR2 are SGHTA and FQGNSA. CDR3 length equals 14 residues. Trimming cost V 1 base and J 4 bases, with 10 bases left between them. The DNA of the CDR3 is TGTGCCAGCAGCTTAGACAGGCCTGGCTATGGCTACACCTTC. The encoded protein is CASSLDRPGYGYTF.

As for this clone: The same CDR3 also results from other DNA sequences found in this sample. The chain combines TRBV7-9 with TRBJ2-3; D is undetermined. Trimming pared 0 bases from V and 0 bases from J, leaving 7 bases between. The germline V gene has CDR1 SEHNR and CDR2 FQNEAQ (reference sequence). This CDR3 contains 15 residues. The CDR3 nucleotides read TGTGCCAGCAGCTTAGCCGGCGGAAGCACAGATACGCAGTATTTT. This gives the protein CASSLAGGSTDTQYF.

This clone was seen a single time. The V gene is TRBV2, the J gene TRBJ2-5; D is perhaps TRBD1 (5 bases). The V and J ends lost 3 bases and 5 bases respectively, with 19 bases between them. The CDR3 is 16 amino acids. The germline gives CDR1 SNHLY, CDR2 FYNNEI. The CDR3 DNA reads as TGTGCCAGCAGTGATATTGGGGCAGGGTCAAGCGAGACCCAGTACTTC. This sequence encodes CASSDIGAGSSETQYF.

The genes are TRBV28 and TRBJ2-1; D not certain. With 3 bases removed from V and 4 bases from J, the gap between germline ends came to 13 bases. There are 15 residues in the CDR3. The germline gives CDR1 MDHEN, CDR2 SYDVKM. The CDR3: CASSFSRNAYNEQFF. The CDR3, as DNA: TGTGCCAGCAGTTTTTCGCGGAACGCATACAATGAGCAGTTCTTC.

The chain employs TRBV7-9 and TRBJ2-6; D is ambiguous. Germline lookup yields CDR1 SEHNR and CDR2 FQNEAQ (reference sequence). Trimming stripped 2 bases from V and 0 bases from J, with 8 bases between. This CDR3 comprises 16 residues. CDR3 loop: CASSLRGDSGANVLTF. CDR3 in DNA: TGTGCCAGCAGCTTACGCGGAGACTCTGGGGCCAACGTCCTGACTTTC.

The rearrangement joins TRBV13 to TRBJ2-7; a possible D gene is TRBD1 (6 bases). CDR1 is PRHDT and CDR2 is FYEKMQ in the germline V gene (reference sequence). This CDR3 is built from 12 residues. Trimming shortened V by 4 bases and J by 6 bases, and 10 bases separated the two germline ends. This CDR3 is CASSSRGSEQYF. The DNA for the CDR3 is TGTGCCAGCAGCTCCAGGGGTTCCGAGCAGTACTTC.

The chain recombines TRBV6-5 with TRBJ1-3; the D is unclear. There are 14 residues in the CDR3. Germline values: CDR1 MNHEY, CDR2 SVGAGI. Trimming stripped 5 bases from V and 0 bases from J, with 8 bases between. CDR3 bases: TGTGCCAGCAGTCAAGGGCCCTCTGGAAACACCATATATTTT. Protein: CASSQGPSGNTIYF.

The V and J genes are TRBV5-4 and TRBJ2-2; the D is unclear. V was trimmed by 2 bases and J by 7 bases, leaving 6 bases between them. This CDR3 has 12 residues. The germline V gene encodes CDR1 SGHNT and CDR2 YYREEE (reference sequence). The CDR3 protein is CASSLEDGELFF. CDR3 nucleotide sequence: TGTGCCAGCAGCTTAGAGGACGGGGAGCTGTTTTTT.

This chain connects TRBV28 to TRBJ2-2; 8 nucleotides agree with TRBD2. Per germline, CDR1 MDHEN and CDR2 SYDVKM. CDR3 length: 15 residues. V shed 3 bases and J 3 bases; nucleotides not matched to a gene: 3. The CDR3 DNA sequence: TGTGCCAGCAGTTTGCCGACTAGCGACACCGGGGAGCTGTTTTTT. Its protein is CASSLPTSDTGELFF.

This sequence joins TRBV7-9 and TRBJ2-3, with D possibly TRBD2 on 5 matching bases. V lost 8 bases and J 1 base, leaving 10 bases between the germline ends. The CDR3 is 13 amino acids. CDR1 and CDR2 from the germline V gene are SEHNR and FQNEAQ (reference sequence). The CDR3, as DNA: TGTGCCAGCGGTGGGCGGGGCACAGATACGCAGTATTTT. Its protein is CASGGRGTDTQYF.

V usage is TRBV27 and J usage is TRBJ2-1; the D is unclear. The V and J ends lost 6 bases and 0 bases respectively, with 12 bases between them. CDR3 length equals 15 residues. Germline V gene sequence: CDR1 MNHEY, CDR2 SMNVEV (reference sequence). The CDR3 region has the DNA TGTGCCAGCAGCCACGACTTCAGCTCCTACAATGAGCAGTTCTTC. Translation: CASSHDFSSYNEQFF.

The CDR3 loop reads CASSIMGTDTQYF. The CDR3 DNA reads TGTGCCAGCAGTATAATGGGCACAGATACGCAGTATTTT. The V call is TRBV11-2, the J call TRBJ2-3; no clear D gene. Germline V gives CDR1 SGHAT, CDR2 FQNNGV. CDR3 length: 13 amino acids. The V and J ends lost 6 bases and 1 base respectively, with 8 bases between them. The full variable domain, with the rest looked up from reference TRBV11-2 and TRBJ2-3, is EAGVAQSPRYKIIEKRQSVAFWCNPISGHATLYWYQQILGQGPKLLIQFQNNGVVDDSQLPKDRFSAERLKGVDSTLKIQPAKLEDSAVYLCASSIMGTDTQYFGPGTRLTVL.

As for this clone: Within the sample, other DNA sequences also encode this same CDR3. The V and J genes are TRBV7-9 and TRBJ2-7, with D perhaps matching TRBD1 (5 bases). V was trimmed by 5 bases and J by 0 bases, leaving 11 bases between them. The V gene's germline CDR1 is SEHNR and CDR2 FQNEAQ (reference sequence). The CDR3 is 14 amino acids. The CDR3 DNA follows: TGTGCCAGCAGCCTCAGGGAAAGCTCCTACGAGCAGTACTTC. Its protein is CASSLRESSYEQYF.

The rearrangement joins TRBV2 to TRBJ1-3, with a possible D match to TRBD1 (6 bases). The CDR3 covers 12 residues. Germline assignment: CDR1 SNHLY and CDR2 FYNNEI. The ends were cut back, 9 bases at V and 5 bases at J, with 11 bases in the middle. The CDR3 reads CASTGHRNTIYF. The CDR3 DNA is TGTGCCAGTACGGGACACCGAAACACCATATATTTT.

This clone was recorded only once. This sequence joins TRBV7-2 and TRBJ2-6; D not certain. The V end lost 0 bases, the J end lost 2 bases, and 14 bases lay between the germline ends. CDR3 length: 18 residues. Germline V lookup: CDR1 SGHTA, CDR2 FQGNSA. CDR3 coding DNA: TGTGCCAGCAGCTTAGCGCCCTCTTTGGGCCCTGGGGCCAACGTCCTGACTTTC. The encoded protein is CASSLAPSLGPGANVLTF.

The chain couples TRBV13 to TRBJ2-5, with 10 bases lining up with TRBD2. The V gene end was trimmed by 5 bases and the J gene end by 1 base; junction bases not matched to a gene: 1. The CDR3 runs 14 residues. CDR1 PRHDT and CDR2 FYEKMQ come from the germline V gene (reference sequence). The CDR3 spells CASSLAGAQETQYF. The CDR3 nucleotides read TGTGCCAGCAGCCTAGCGGGAGCCCAAGAGACCCAGTACTTC.

CDR3 in DNA: TGTGCCAGCAGCAAAGGGGGAGAGTCGAACTACGAGCAGTACTTC. This translates into CASSKGGESNYEQYF. The V gene is TRBV9, the J gene TRBJ2-7; TRBD1 might be the D (6 bases). The germline V gene has CDR1 SGDLS and CDR2 YYNGEE. This CDR3 has 15 amino acids. The V and J ends lost 4 bases and 3 bases respectively, with 17 bases between them.

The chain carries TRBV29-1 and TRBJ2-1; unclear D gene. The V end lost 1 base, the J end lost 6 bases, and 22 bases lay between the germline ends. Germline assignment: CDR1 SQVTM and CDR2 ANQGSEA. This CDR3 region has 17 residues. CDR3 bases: TGCAGCGTTGAAGGATGGGTGTTAGGCCCAACCGGCAATGAGCAGTTCTTC. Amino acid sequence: CSVEGWVLGPTGNEQFF.

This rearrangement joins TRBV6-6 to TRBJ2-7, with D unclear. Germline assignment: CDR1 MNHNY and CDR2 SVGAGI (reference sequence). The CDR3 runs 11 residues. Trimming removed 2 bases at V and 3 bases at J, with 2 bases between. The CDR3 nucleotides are TGTGCCAGCAGTTACGACTACGAGCAGTACTTC. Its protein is CASSYDYEQYF.

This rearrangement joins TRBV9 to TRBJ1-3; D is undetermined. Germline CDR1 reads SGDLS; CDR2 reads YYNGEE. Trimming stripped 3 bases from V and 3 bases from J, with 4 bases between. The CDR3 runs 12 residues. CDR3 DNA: TGTGCCAGCAGCGAGGTTGGAAACACCATATATTTT. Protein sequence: CASSEVGNTIYF. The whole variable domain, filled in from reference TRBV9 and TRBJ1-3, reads DSGVTQTPKHLITATGQRVTLRCSPRSGDLSVYWYQQSLDQGLQFLIQYYNGEERAKGNILERFSAQQFPDLHSELNLSSLELGDSALYFCASSEVGNTIYFGEGSWLTVV.

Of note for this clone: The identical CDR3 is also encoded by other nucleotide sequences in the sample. CDR3 sequence (DNA): TGTGCCAGCAGCCCGAAGGGGCTGGCAGATACGCAGTATTTT. It specifies CASSPKGLADTQYF. The chain combines TRBV9 with TRBJ2-3; possible D gene TRBD1, 5 bases. There are 14 residues in the CDR3. Germline lookup yields CDR1 SGDLS and CDR2 YYNGEE. Trimming took off 4 bases at V and 4 bases at J, with 13 bases between the two ends.

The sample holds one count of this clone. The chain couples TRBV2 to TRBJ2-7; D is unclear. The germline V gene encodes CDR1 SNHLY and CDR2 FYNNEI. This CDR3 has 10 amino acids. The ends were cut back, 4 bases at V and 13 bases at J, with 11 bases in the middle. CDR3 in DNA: TGTGCCAGCAGTGGTCGAGAACTCTACTTC. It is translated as CASSGRELYF.

CDR3 nucleotide sequence: TGTGCCAGCAGTTTATCGGCGCCGAACACCGGGGAGCTGTTTTTT. Protein product: CASSLSAPNTGELFF. The chain links TRBV27 to TRBJ2-2; D is unclear. The germline V and J ends were trimmed by 0 bases and 0 bases, with 5 bases remaining between them. There are 15 residues in the CDR3. Germline CDR1 reads MNHEY; CDR2 reads SMNVEV (reference sequence).

For the CDR3, the DNA is TGCGCCAGCAGCTTGGGCGTTAGCGGGCGTGGCGAGCAGTACTTC. It yields the protein CASSLGVSGRGEQYF. This chain links TRBV5-1 with TRBJ2-7, with 7 nucleotides matching TRBD2. The CDR3 length is 15 residues. V gave up 0 bases and J gave up 6 bases; unmatched junction bases: 9. Germline-derived CDR1 and CDR2 are SGHRS and YFSETQ.